The next 8 T cell receptor beta chains were all read from a single sample in a study of PD-1 blockade in classical Hodgkin lymphoma. Patients all relapsed after autologous stem cell transplantation, and there was variation in brentuximab vedotin exposure. Some clones are missing from TCRdb's copy, which holds only in-frame ones; the method was immunoSEQ multiplex PCR. The sample lists over 50,000 clones, 81% occurring once. The material sequenced was peripheral blood mononuclear cells (PBMCs), taken at baseline. These receptors were taken from a human donor with classical Hodgkin lymphoma.

This clone was observed a few times. This sequence joins TRBV19 and TRBJ2-7, with D perhaps given as TRBD1 or TRBD2 (5 bases each). This CDR3 comprises 17 residues. V lost 5 bases and J 5 bases, leaving 25 bases between the germline ends. The germline V gene has CDR1 LNHDA and CDR2 SQIVND (reference sequence). DNA of the CDR3: TGTGCCAGTAGTGTGTACCGGGACCCCCAAACGAGAGACGAGCAGTACTTC. Its protein product is CASSVYRDPQTRDEQYF.

The chain couples TRBV25-1 to TRBJ2-5; no clear D gene. This CDR3 has 16 amino acids. The V gene's germline CDR1 is MGHDK and CDR2 SYGVNS. The V end was cut by 1 base, the J end by 2 bases, with 14 bases between. CDR3 in DNA: TGTGCCAGCAGTGAATTGTCCTCTAGGAGACAAGAGACCCAGTACTTC. It codes for CASSELSSRRQETQYF.

V gene TRBV6-6 combines with J gene TRBJ2-2; D remains unclear. This CDR3 is built from 16 residues. CDR1 is MNHNY and CDR2 is SVGAGI in the germline V gene (reference sequence). Trimming removed 5 bases from V and 3 bases from J, with 16 bases in between. CDR3 residues: CASSPISRIYTGELFF. The CDR3 DNA reads TGTGCCAGCAGTCCCATTAGCAGGATATACACCGGGGAGCTGTTTTTT.

This clone showed up just a few times. This sequence joins TRBV30 and TRBJ2-1, with 11 positions matching TRBD2. This CDR3 comprises 16 residues. Germline assignment: CDR1 GTSNPN and CDR2 SVGIG (reference sequence). The junction had 6 bases not matched to a gene; V was cut back by 2 bases and J by 3 bases. The CDR3, as DNA: TGTGCCTGGAGTCTCTTGACTAGCGGGATCTACAATGAGCAGTTCTTC. It is translated as CAWSLLTSGIYNEQFF.

This clone occurred a few times. In nucleotides, the CDR3 is TGTGCCAGTAGTCCCAGGGACAGGGGCAATCAGCCCCAGCATTTT. This translates into CASSPRDRGNQPQHF. This rearrangement joins TRBV19 to TRBJ1-5, with 9 bases that match TRBD1. V shed 5 bases, J shed 2 bases, and the junction held 4 bases outside the gene matches. CDR3 length: 15 amino acids. The germline gives CDR1 LNHDA, CDR2 SQIVND (reference sequence).

The V call is TRBV10-3, the J call TRBJ1-6; D is uncertain. This CDR3 comprises 15 residues. The germline V gene has CDR1 ENHRY and CDR2 SYGVKD. Trimming shortened V by 2 bases and J by 8 bases, and 13 bases separated the two germline ends. The CDR3 spells CAISEGPLTDSPLHF. In DNA, the CDR3 is TGTGCCATCAGTGAGGGCCCCCTAACTGATTCACCCCTCCACTTT.

The V call is TRBV6-5, the J call TRBJ1-1; D ambiguous. This CDR3 is built from 13 residues. Trimming took off 3 bases at V and 0 bases at J, with 5 bases between the two ends. Per germline, CDR1 MNHEY and CDR2 SVGAGI. The CDR3 sequence is CASSYDMNTEAFF. CDR3 bases: TGTGCCAGCAGTTATGATATGAACACTGAAGCTTTCTTT.

This clone was seen only once. This chain links TRBV11-3 with TRBJ2-2; 7 nucleotides line up with TRBD1. Per the germline V gene, CDR1 is SGHNT and CDR2 is YENEEA. The CDR3 runs to 15 residues. Losses at the gene ends were 5 bases for V and 6 bases for J; bases not matched to a gene: 9. The DNA for the CDR3 is TGTGCCAGCAGCCTTTACAGGGGTGGGTCCGGGGAGCTGTTTTTT. As protein: CASSLYRGGSGELFF.